The 11 T cell receptor beta chains below were found in one sample sequenced in a study of vaccination and CD4 T cells after COVID-19. The assay that was used to sequence DNA from cultured CD4+ T cells was the Oncomine TCR Beta short-read assay. TCRdb called the PCR reads again in MiXCR, with one record for every CDR3 protein. The sample includes about 14,000 distinct CDR3 sequences, around 50% of them seen just once. Specified treatment: roughly nine-day PBMC culture with coronavirus spike peptide pools or control peptides (ViraFEST assay). Their cognate antigens are unknown. Sequencing input: CD4+ T cells from blood, cultured in vitro. The receptor source for this set is a human donor who had recovered from COVID-19.

This clonotype occurred once. The J gene is TRBJ1-2, the V gene TRBV11-2; TRBD1 aligns across 7 bases. The CDR3 runs to 14 residues. J was trimmed by 6 bases and V by 2 bases; bases with no gene match: 6. Germline V gene data show CDR1 as SGHAT and CDR2 as FQNNGV. This CDR3 reads CASSLTEGGHGYTF. The CDR3 region has the DNA TGTGCCAGCAGCTTAACTGAAGGGGGCCATGGCTACACCTTC. Drawing the rest from reference TRBV11-2 and TRBJ1-2, the complete variable domain is EAGVAQSPRYKIIEKRQSVAFWCNPISGHATLYWYQQILGQGPKLLIQFQNNGVVDDSQLPKDRFSAERLKGVDSTLKIQPAKLEDSAVYLCASSLTEGGHGYTFGSGTRLTVV.

V and J are TRBV6-1 and TRBJ2-1, with TRBD2 matching 11 bases. The CDR3 extends over 17 amino acids. CDR1 and CDR2 from the germline V gene are MNHNS and SASEGT. The J segment lost 9 bases and the V segment lost 8 bases, leaving 18 bases of the junction unmatched. CDR3 loop: CASALLLAGDNVGEQFF. The CDR3, as DNA: TGTGCCAGCGCACTCCTACTAGCGGGAGATAATGTAGGTGAGCAGTTCTTC.

The chain has TRBV7-2 and TRBJ2-4, with TRBD1 matching over 10 bases. The germline V gene has CDR1 SGHTA and CDR2 FQGNSA. This CDR3 has 15 amino acids. The ends lost 5 bases at V and 9 bases at J; junction bases unmatched: 10. CDR3 DNA: TGTGCCAGCAGCCCCCGGCGGGACAGGGGTGCCATTCAGTACTTC. Its translation is CASSPRRDRGAIQYF.

This sequence joins TRBV11-3 and TRBJ1-6; 7 bases match TRBD1. The germline gives CDR1 SGHNT, CDR2 YENEEA. The CDR3 is made up of 15 amino acids. Trimming at V came to 4 bases and at J to 7 bases, leaving 7 bases not matched to a gene. The CDR3 sequence is CASSSAGTENSPLHF. The DNA for the CDR3 is TGTGCCAGCAGCTCGGCCGGGACAGAGAATTCACCCCTCCACTTT.

CDR3 sequence: CASSLIELATGELFF. CDR3 nucleotide sequence: TGTGCCAGCAGCTTAATCGAACTTGCCACCGGGGAGCTGTTTTTT. This chain links TRBV7-9 with TRBJ2-2; no reliable D call. Trimming pared 2 bases from V and 4 bases from J, leaving 11 bases between. Germline V gives CDR1 SEHNR, CDR2 FQNEAQ (reference sequence). The CDR3 totals 15 residues.

The table lists this clonotype with a count of one. The V gene is TRBV29-1, the J gene TRBJ1-3; D is possibly TRBD1 (5 bases). Trimming took off 7 bases at V and 2 bases at J, with 9 bases between the two ends. Germline loops: CDR1 SQVTM, CDR2 ANQGSEA. This CDR3 is built from 12 residues. The CDR3 nucleotides read TGCAGCGCCCAGGACACTGGAAACACCATATATTTT. It codes for CSAQDTGNTIYF. The full variable domain, in which reference TRBV29-1 and TRBJ1-3 provide the parts outside the CDR3, is SAVISQKPSRDICQRGTSLTIQCQVDSQVTMMFWYRQQPGQSLTLIATANQGSEATYESGFVIDKFPISRPNLTFSTLTVSNMSPEDSSIYLCSAQDTGNTIYFGEGSWLTVV.

Sample share makes this clonotype medium-sized. In nucleotides, the CDR3 is TGTGCCAGCAGGGGTGGGGGAAATCAGCCCCAGCATTTT. Translation gives CASRGGGNQPQHF. This chain joins TRBV7-9 and TRBJ1-5; TRBD1 might be the D (5 bases). In germline, CDR1 is SEHNR, CDR2 FQNEAQ (reference sequence). This CDR3 comprises 13 residues. Trimming took 6 bases from V and 4 from J, leaving 10 bases between them.

This clonotype turned up a few times. V usage is TRBV11-3 and J usage is TRBJ2-5; a possible D gene is TRBD1 (5 bases). The germline V gene has CDR1 SGHNT and CDR2 YENEEA. The CDR3 consists of 14 residues. With 3 bases removed from V and 2 bases from J, the gap between germline ends came to 10 bases. In DNA, the CDR3 is TGTGCCAGCAGCTTCGGACAAGCTCAAGAGACCCAGTACTTC. Translating gives CASSFGQAQETQYF.

The chain recombines TRBV5-8 with TRBJ1-6; D remains unclear. The length of the CDR3 is 15 residues. The germline V and J ends were trimmed by 7 bases and 0 bases, with 11 bases remaining between them. In germline, CDR1 is SGHTS, CDR2 YDEGEE. The CDR3 sequence is CASSSRDSYNSPLHF. CDR3 nucleotides: TGTGCCAGCTCTTCGCGGGACTCCTATAATTCACCCCTCCACTTT.

V and J are TRBV7-3 and TRBJ2-5; tentative D call: TRBD2 (6 bases). The germline V gene has CDR1 SGHTA and CDR2 FQGTGA. This CDR3 has 15 amino acids. The ends were cut back, 5 bases at V and 3 bases at J, with 16 bases in the middle. The CDR3 sequence is CASSPRRGEKETQYF. The DNA for the CDR3 is TGTGCCAGCAGCCCCCGGCGGGGAGAGAAAGAGACCCAGTACTTC.

The chain has TRBV7-9 and TRBJ2-1; weak D call: TRBD1 (5 bases). Trimming left V 2 bases short and J 7 bases short, with 9 bases between. The CDR3 is made up of 13 amino acids. From germline, CDR1 is SEHNR and CDR2 FQNEAQ (reference sequence). The CDR3: CASSLRGPNEQFF. The CDR3, as DNA: TGTGCCAGCAGCTTAAGGGGTCCTAATGAGCAGTTCTTC.